The source of this TCR beta chain is a study of blood T cells in healthy people across ages. For every donor, a draw yielded 9.5 to 10 milliliters of peripheral blood. PBMCs numbering at least 6 million were isolated per sample. The CDR3 has 21 residues. Unmatched junction bases numbered 12, after V lost 1 base and J lost 2 bases. Looked up from germline, CDR1 is LGHDT and CDR2 is YNNKEL (reference sequence). A second PCR of 7 to 11 cycles used a sample-barcoded 5' primer and a J-beta primer mix. TCRdb redid the calling of the 5' RACE reads with MiXCR, one entry per CDR3 protein. Of 950,000 to 1,200,000 distinct CDR3 sequences listed, 30% to 40% are singletons. Whole-study findings and limits: Strong correlation linked observed beta diversity and percent naive T cells. Researchers said unsorted PBMCs prevented a conclusive naive versus antigen-experienced comparison.

As concerns this clonotype: Its specificity is unknown.

The TCR sequence derives from a man aged 18 to 35 in good health. The chain is built from TRBV3-1 and TRBJ2-3, with 16 bases lining up with TRBD2. Specimen: blood. CDR3 in DNA: TGTGCCAGCAGCCAAGTGGATTTACGCGGGACTAGCGGGGGGGACACAGATACGCAGTATTTT. Encoded protein: CASSQVDLRGTSGGDTDTQYF.